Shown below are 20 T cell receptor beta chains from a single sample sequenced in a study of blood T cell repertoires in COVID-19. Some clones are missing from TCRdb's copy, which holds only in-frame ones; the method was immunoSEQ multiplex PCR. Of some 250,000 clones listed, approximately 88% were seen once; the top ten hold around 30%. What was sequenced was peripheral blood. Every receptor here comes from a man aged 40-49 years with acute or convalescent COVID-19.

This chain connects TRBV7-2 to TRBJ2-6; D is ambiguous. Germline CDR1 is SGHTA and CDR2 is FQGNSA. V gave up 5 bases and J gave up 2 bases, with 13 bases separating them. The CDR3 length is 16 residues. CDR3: CASSPFSFTGANVLTF. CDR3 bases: TGTGCCAGCAGCCCCTTTAGTTTCACTGGGGCCAACGTCCTGACTTTC.

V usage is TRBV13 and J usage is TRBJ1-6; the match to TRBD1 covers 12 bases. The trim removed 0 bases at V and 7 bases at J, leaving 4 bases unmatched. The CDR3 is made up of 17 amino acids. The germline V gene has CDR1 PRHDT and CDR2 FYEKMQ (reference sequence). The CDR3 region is CASSLGGQGAWNSPLHF. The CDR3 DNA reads TGTGCCAGCAGCTTAGGGGGACAGGGGGCTTGGAATTCACCCCTCCACTTT.

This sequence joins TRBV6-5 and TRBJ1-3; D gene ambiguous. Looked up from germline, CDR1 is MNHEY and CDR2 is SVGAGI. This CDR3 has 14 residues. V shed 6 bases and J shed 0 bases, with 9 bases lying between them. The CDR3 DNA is TGTGCCAGCAGGGACTTCAACTCTGGAAACACCATATATTTT. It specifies CASRDFNSGNTIYF.

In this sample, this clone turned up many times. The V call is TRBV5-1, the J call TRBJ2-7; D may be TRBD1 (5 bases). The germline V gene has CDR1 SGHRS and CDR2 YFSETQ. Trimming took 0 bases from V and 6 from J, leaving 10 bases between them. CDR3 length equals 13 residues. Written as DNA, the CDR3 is TGCGCCAGCAGCTTGGAGATGGGGCGCGAGCAGTACTTC. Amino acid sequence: CASSLEMGREQYF.

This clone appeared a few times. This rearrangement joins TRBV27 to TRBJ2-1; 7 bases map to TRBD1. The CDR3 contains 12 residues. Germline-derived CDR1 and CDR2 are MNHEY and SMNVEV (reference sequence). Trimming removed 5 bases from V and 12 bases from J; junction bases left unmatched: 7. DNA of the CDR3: TGTGCCAGCAGTCTCGGGACAGATGGGCAGTTCTTC. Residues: CASSLGTDGQFF.

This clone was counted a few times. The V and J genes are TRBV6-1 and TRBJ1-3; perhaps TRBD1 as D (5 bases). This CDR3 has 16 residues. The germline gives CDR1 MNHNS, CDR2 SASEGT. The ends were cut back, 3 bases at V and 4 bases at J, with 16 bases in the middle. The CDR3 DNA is TGTGCCAGCAGTGAGACGGGAGGGGCATCAGGAAACACCATATATTTT. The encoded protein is CASSETGGASGNTIYF.

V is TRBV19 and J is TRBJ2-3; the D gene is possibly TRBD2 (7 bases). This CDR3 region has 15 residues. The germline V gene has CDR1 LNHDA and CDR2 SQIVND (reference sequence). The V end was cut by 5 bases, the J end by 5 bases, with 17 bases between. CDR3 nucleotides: TGTGCCAGTAGTCCTAGGGGGGGAGCCAAAGATACGCAGTATTTT. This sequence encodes CASSPRGGAKDTQYF.

As DNA, the CDR3 is TGTGCCTGGAGTGTACGATGGGGTCAGGGGGTGGAGACCCAGTACTTC. Its protein is CAWSVRWGQGVETQYF. The V call is TRBV30, the J call TRBJ2-5; TRBD1 matches at 7 bases. With V trimmed by 0 bases and J by 5 bases, 12 bases remained unmatched. The CDR3 contains 16 residues. Germline CDR1 reads GTSNPN; CDR2 reads SVGIG (reference sequence).

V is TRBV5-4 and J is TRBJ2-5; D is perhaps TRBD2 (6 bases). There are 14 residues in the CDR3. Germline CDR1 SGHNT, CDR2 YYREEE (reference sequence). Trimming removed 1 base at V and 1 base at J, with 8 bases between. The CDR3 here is CASSLTSFQETQYF. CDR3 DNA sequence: TGTGCCAGCAGCTTGACTAGCTTCCAAGAGACCCAGTACTTC.

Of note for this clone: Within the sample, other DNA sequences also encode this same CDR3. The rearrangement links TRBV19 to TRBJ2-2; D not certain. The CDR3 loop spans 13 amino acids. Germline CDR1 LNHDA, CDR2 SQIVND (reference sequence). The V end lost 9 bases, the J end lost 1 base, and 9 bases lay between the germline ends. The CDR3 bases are TGTGCCAGCACCTCAGGGAACACCGGGGAGCTGTTTTTT. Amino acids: CASTSGNTGELFF.

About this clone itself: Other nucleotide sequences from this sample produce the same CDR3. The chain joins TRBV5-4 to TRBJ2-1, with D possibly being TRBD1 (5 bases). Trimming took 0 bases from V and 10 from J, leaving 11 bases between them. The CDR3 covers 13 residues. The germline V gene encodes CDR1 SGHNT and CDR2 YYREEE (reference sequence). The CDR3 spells CASSLEPRGEQFF. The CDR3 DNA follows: TGTGCCAGCAGCTTGGAGCCTAGGGGAGAGCAGTTCTTC.

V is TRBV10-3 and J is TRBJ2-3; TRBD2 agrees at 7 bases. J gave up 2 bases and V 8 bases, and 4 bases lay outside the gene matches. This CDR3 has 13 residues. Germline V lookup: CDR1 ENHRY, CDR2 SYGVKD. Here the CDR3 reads CAIRDYDTDTQYF. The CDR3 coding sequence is TGTGCCATCCGGGACTACGACACAGATACGCAGTATTTT.

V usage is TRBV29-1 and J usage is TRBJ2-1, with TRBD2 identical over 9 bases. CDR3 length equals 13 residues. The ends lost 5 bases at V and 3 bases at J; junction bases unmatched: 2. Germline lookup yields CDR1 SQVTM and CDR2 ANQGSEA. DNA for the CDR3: TGCAGCGTTCTAGCGGGATACTACAATGAGCAGTTCTTC. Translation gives CSVLAGYYNEQFF.

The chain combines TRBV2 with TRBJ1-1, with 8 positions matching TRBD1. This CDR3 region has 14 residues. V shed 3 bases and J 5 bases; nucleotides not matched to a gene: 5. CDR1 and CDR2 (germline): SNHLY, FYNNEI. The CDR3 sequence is CASSENTGGTEAFF. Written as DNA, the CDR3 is TGTGCCAGCAGTGAGAATACAGGGGGTACTGAAGCTTTCTTT.

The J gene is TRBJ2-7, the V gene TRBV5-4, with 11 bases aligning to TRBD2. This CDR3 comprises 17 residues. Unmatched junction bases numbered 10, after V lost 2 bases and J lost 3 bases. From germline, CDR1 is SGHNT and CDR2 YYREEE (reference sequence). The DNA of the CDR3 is TGTGCCAGCAGCTTTGGCCTAGCGGGAGGCCCGAACTACGAGCAGTACTTC. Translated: CASSFGLAGGPNYEQYF.

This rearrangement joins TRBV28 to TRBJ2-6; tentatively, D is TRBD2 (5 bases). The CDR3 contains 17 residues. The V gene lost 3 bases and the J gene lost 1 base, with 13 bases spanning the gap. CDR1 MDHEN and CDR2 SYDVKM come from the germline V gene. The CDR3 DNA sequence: TGTGCCAGCAGTTTGGGAGCCCTCCTTTCTGGGGCCAACGTCCTGACTTTC. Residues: CASSLGALLSGANVLTF.

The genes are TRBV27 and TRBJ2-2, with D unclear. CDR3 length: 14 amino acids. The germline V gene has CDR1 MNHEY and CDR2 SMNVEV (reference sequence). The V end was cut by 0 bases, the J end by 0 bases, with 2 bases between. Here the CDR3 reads CASSLSTNTGELFF. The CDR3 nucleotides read TGTGCCAGCAGTTTATCCACGAACACCGGGGAGCTGTTTTTT.

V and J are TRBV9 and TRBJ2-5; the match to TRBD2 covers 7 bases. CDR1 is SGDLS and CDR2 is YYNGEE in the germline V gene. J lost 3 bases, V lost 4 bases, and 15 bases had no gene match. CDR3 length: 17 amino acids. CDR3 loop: CASSSARTSVKEETQYF. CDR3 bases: TGTGCCAGCAGCTCCGCAAGGACTAGTGTAAAGGAAGAGACCCAGTACTTC.

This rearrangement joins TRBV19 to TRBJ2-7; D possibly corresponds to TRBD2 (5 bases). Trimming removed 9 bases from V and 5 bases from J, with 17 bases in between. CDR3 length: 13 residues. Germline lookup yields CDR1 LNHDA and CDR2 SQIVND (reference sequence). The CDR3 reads CASEEGGAHEQYF. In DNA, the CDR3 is TGTGCCAGCGAAGAGGGTGGTGCCCACGAGCAGTACTTC.

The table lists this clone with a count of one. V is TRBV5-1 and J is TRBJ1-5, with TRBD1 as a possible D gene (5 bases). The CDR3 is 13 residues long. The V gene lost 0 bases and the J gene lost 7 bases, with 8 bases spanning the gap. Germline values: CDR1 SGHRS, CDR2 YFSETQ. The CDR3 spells CASSLGRGQPQHF. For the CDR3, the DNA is TGCGCCAGCAGCTTGGGGAGGGGCCAGCCCCAGCATTTT. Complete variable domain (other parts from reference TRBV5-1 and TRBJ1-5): KAGVTQTPRYLIKTRGQQVTLSCSPISGHRSVSWYQQTPGQGLQFLFEYFSETQRNKGNFPGRFSGRQFSNSRSEMNVSTLELGDSALYLCASSLGRGQPQHFGDGTRLSIL.